The clone carrying this TCR beta chain has just a few counts. Its antigen is not identified. Memory CD4+ cells were defined as CD4+CD45RO+CD25-. The germline V gene encodes CDR1 SGHVS and CDR2 FQNEAQ. V gave up 5 bases and J gave up 3 bases, with 23 bases separating them. The CDR3 is made up of 18 amino acids. Whole-study results and caveats: Greatest tumor Treg TCR overlap was with tumor naive CD4+ cells.

After constant-region reverse-primer amplification, full-length variable regions underwent semi-nested PCR with Nested Universal Primer A. TCRdb re-derived calls from the 5' RACE reads in MiXCR, one entry per CDR3 protein. The sample has about 41,000 distinct CDR3 sequences, approximately 31% seen once. The clonotype comes from a female donor with breast cancer. Source material: memory CD4+ T cells sorted from a lymph node. Noted subset: memory CD4+ T cells, CD4+CD45RO+CD25-. The rearrangement joins TRBV7-8 to TRBJ2-1, with unresolved D. The CDR3 DNA follows: TGTGCCAGCAGCCCCGAAGAGATTCTCACCTTTCTCTACAATGAGCAGTTCTTC. Its translation is CASSPEEILTFLYNEQFF.